A single sample is the source of the 26 T cell receptor beta chains below, sequenced in a study of quantifying T cell responses using KT2 cells. Study overall: RNA was reverse transcribed with TCR alpha and beta constant-region primers.

An oligo carrying a UMI was ligated to the cDNA 3' end. An equimolar mix of RC1.1 and RC1.2 primed the beta chain across TRBC1 and TRBC2. TCRdb reprocessed the UMI-ligation and nested PCR reads with MiXCR, giving one entry per CDR3 protein. The table records fewer than 40,000 distinct CDR3 sequences, under 7.5% of them present only once. Sequencing was performed on PBMCs spiked with cells of the T cell clone KT2. The receptors here all came from a human donor.

In its sample, this clonotype was seen many times. The chain couples TRBV12-3 or TRBV12-4 to TRBJ1-1; the D is unclear. The CDR3 sequence is 13 residues long. The V gene lost 3 bases and the J gene lost 0 bases, with 5 bases spanning the gap. The CDR3 DNA sequence: TGTGCCAGCAGTTTTTCGGTGAACACTGAAGCTTTCTTT. Translation gives CASSFSVNTEAFF.

This clonotype was picked up many times. The chain employs TRBV7-8 and TRBJ2-7, with 7 bases that match TRBD1. CDR3 length equals 16 residues. The ends lost 5 bases at V and 2 bases at J; junction bases unmatched: 12. Germline lookup yields CDR1 SGHVS and CDR2 FQNEAQ. The CDR3 spells CASSIAGYRGTYEQYF. Here the CDR3 DNA reads TGTGCCAGCAGCATCGCCGGGTACAGGGGAACCTACGAGCAGTACTTC. The variable domain in full, completed from reference TRBV7-8 and TRBJ2-7, reads GAGVSQSPRYKVAKRGQDVALRCDPISGHVSLFWYQQALGQGPEFLTYFQNEAQLDKSGLPSDRFFAERPEGSVSTLKIQRTQQEDSAVYLCASSIAGYRGTYEQYFGPGTRLTVT.

This clonotype was counted many times. The genes are TRBV29-1 and TRBJ1-3; no firm D call. V gave up 4 bases and J gave up 9 bases, with 10 bases separating them. Germline V lookup: CDR1 SQVTM, CDR2 ANQGSEA. CDR3 length equals 11 residues. The CDR3 is CSVVKDLTIYF. DNA of the CDR3: TGCAGCGTTGTAAAGGACCTCACCATATATTTT.

This clonotype was seen many times. The genes are TRBV7-2 and TRBJ1-1, with D possibly being TRBD1 (6 bases). There are 14 residues in the CDR3. Trimming took off 1 base at V and 5 bases at J, with 11 bases between the two ends. The germline V gene encodes CDR1 SGHTA and CDR2 FQGNSA. Written as DNA, the CDR3 is TGTGCCAGCAGCTTAGAATGGGGGCGGACTGAAGCTTTCTTT. The encoded protein is CASSLEWGRTEAFF.

This clonotype was counted ten times or more. The J gene is TRBJ2-6, the V gene TRBV6-5; D is perhaps TRBD2 (6 bases). The CDR3 loop spans 15 amino acids. From germline, CDR1 is MNHEY and CDR2 SVGAGI. Trimming shortened V by 2 bases and J by 4 bases, and 9 bases separated the two germline ends. The CDR3 DNA reads TGTGCCAGCAGTTACGCGGGGACCGGGGCCAACGTCCTGACTTTC. This gives the protein CASSYAGTGANVLTF.

On this clonotype itself: A much larger clone lies one base from this, so it may be a read error. The rearrangement uses TRBV10-3 and TRBJ2-2; TRBD2 is a possible D gene (6 bases). The CDR3 is 15 amino acids. V shed 10 bases and J shed 2 bases, with 17 bases lying between them. Per germline, CDR1 ENHRY and CDR2 SYGVKD. The DNA of the CDR3 is TGTGCCACCGGTGTAGCGGTTACCAACACCGGGGAGCTGTTTTTT. Its translation: CATGVAVTNTGELFF.

This clonotype came up many times. J is TRBJ1-1 and V is TRBV10-3; D gene unclear. Deletions cut 0 bases from V and 2 bases from J, with 13 bases between. The CDR3 totals 16 residues. Germline-derived CDR1 and CDR2 are ENHRY and SYGVKD. For the CDR3, the DNA is TGTGCCATCAGTGAGTCGCTAACACGGAAAAACACTGAAGCTTTCTTT. As protein: CAISESLTRKNTEAFF.

This clonotype was detected ten times or more. The chain carries TRBV28 and TRBJ2-4; D perhaps matches TRBD2 (6 bases). This CDR3 is built from 13 residues. V was shortened by 6 bases and J by 6 bases, with 12 bases between the two germline ends. Germline CDR1 MDHEN, CDR2 SYDVKM. The CDR3 nucleotides are TGTGCCAGCAGGGACTTGGGGGGAAACATTCAGTACTTC. Translated: CASRDLGGNIQYF.

This clonotype was counted ten times or more. The gene calls are TRBV6-6 and TRBJ2-1; no definite D call. Trimming shortened V by 3 bases and J by 10 bases, and 7 bases separated the two germline ends. The germline V gene has CDR1 MNHNY and CDR2 SVGAGI (reference sequence). The CDR3 length is 11 residues. The CDR3 nucleotides are TGTGCCAGCAGTTATGCCGGGGAGCAGTTCTTC. It codes for CASSYAGEQFF.

This clonotype was picked up a small number of times. Being one base from a much bigger clone, this may be a read error. DNA for the CDR3: TGCAGTGCTAACCACGGCTATGGCTACAACTTC. As protein: CSANHGYGYNF. This sequence joins TRBV20-1 and TRBJ1-2; D unresolved. Germline V gene data show CDR1 as DFQATT and CDR2 as SNEGSKA (reference sequence). The CDR3 is made up of 11 amino acids.

This clonotype was detected many times. The chain combines TRBV4-2 with TRBJ1-4, with 11 bases lining up with TRBD1. The CDR3 has 16 residues. With 0 bases clipped from V and 8 bases from J, the junction kept 5 bases outside the gene matches. Germline lookup yields CDR1 LGHNA and CDR2 YNFKEQ. The CDR3 region is CASSQDQGTGGEKLFF. The DNA for the CDR3 is TGTGCCAGCAGCCAAGATCAGGGGACAGGGGGAGAAAAACTGTTTTTT.

This clonotype was seen only a few times. The genes are TRBV6-2 or TRBV6-3 and TRBJ2-1; unclear D gene. The CDR3 contains 11 residues. Trimming cost V 7 bases and J 6 bases, with 7 bases left between them. The germline CDR1 and CDR2 sequences are MNHEY and SVGEGT. The CDR3 DNA reads TGTGCCAGCACCCACCTCAATGAGCAGTTCTTC. Protein: CASTHLNEQFF.

The V call is TRBV6-1, the J call TRBJ2-1; 7 bases map to TRBD2. CDR3 size: 16 residues. Germline-derived CDR1 and CDR2 are MNHNS and SASEGT. V trimming: 2 bases; J trimming: 0 bases; junction bases outside the gene matches: 4. CDR3 coding DNA: TGTGCCAGCAGTGAACGGGGGGTTAGCTCCTACAATGAGCAGTTCTTC. Encoded protein: CASSERGVSSYNEQFF.

In this sample, this clonotype turned up many times. The rearrangement joins TRBV4-2 to TRBJ2-3; TRBD2 matches at 15 bases. The germline V gene encodes CDR1 LGHNA and CDR2 YNFKEQ. V trimming: 0 bases; J trimming: 3 bases; junction bases outside the gene matches: 7. The CDR3 totals 19 residues. The CDR3: CASSQDQGLAGGVTDTQYF. The CDR3 coding sequence is TGTGCCAGCAGCCAAGACCAAGGACTAGCGGGAGGGGTTACAGATACGCAGTATTTT.

This clonotype was observed at least ten times. The CDR3: CSVDVIYPNTEAFF. The CDR3 DNA reads as TGCAGCGTTGATGTAATTTACCCGAACACTGAAGCTTTCTTT. The chain couples TRBV29-1 to TRBJ1-1; no clear D. Germline-derived CDR1 and CDR2 are SQVTM and ANQGSEA. The CDR3 extends over 14 amino acids. V lost 3 bases and J 1 base, leaving 12 bases between the germline ends.

The rearrangement joins TRBV14 to TRBJ2-5; no firm D call. Germline V gives CDR1 SGHDN, CDR2 FVKESK. Between the trimmed V and J ends, which lost 5 bases and 0 bases, there was a span of 7 bases. The CDR3 length is 13 residues. CDR3 sequence reads: CASSWSNQETQYF. As DNA, the CDR3 is TGTGCCAGCAGCTGGAGCAACCAAGAGACCCAGTACTTC.

This clonotype was seen only a few times. The V and J genes are TRBV6-2 or TRBV6-3 and TRBJ2-1, with a possible D match to TRBD2 (5 bases). Deletions cut 6 bases from V and 9 bases from J, with 18 bases between. Germline assignment: CDR1 MNHEY and CDR2 SVGEGT. This CDR3 is 14 amino acids long. CDR3 sequence: CASSTVGAFSEQFF. CDR3 sequence (DNA): TGTGCCAGCAGCACCGTGGGAGCTTTTTCTGAGCAGTTCTTC.

This clonotype appeared many times. J is TRBJ1-4 and V is TRBV7-9; the D gene is possibly TRBD1 (6 bases). Trimming cost V 5 bases and J 7 bases, with 17 bases left between them. The CDR3 consists of 15 residues. The V gene's germline CDR1 is SEHNR and CDR2 FQNEAQ (reference sequence). CDR3: CASSIIGTRSEKLFF. DNA for the CDR3: TGTGCCAGCAGCATCATCGGGACACGTAGTGAAAAACTGTTTTTT.

The chain employs TRBV10-1 and TRBJ1-1; TRBD1 agrees at 7 bases. The V gene end was trimmed by 0 bases and the J gene end by 5 bases; junction bases not matched to a gene: 6. Germline CDR1 is WNHNN and CDR2 is SYGVQD (reference sequence). The CDR3 consists of 15 residues. The CDR3 sequence is CASSESGRGRTEAFF. The CDR3 DNA follows: TGCGCCAGCAGTGAGTCGGGGAGGGGGCGGACTGAAGCTTTCTTT.

Many counts were recorded for this clonotype. V usage is TRBV20-1 and J usage is TRBJ1-5, with no clear D. Per the germline V gene, CDR1 is DFQATT and CDR2 is SNEGSKA (reference sequence). The CDR3 totals 20 residues. With 1 base removed from V and 4 bases from J, the gap between germline ends came to 29 bases. The CDR3 sequence: CSARVTEMAMSRFLNQPQHF. DNA for the CDR3: TGCAGTGCTAGAGTAACAGAAATGGCTATGTCCCGGTTCTTAAATCAGCCCCAGCATTTT.

In its sample, this clonotype was seen many times. For the CDR3, the DNA is TGTGCCAGCGGCCTAGCAGGGGGCACAGATACGCAGTATTTT. Translating it yields CASGLAGGTDTQYF. The gene calls are TRBV2 and TRBJ2-3, with D maybe TRBD1 (6 bases). This CDR3 has 14 amino acids. The germline CDR1 and CDR2 sequences are SNHLY and FYNNEI. The V gene lost 8 bases and the J gene lost 1 base, with 13 bases spanning the gap.

This clonotype appeared many times. The rearrangement joins TRBV10-3 to TRBJ1-1; D perhaps matches TRBD1 (5 bases). This CDR3 is built from 14 residues. Germline V CDR1 and CDR2: ENHRY, SYGVKD. V lost 2 bases and J lost 0, with 7 bases in between. For the CDR3, the DNA is TGTGCCATCAGTGAGGGACAATTGAACACTGAAGCTTTCTTT. Amino acids: CAISEGQLNTEAFF.

This clonotype was recorded many times. The rearrangement uses TRBV12-3 or TRBV12-4 and TRBJ1-6, with TRBD1 matching over 8 bases. This CDR3 contains 14 residues. V trimming: 5 bases; J trimming: 9 bases; junction bases outside the gene matches: 6. CDR3 protein: CASSQGQESSPLHF. The CDR3 DNA reads as TGTGCCAGCAGTCAGGGACAGGAAAGTTCACCCCTCCACTTT.

This clonotype was counted only a few times. J is TRBJ1-6 and V is TRBV11-2; D might be TRBD1 (5 bases). Trimming cost V 5 bases and J 4 bases, with 15 bases left between them. Germline lookup yields CDR1 SGHAT and CDR2 FQNNGV. The CDR3 extends over 16 amino acids. For the CDR3, the DNA is TGTGCCAGCAGCCCGAGGGGTCAGGAGTATAATTCACCCCTCCACTTT. Translating it yields CASSPRGQEYNSPLHF.

This clonotype was detected many times. The chain combines TRBV7-9 with TRBJ1-2; unclear D gene. Deletions cut 5 bases from V and 8 bases from J, with 12 bases between. Germline CDR1 and CDR2: SEHNR and FQNEAQ (reference sequence). This CDR3 region has 12 residues. The chain's CDR3 is CASSPGGRGYTF. In nucleotides, the CDR3 is TGTGCCAGCAGCCCGGGAGGGCGAGGCTACACCTTC.

This clonotype has a count of ten or more. The chain joins TRBV6-1 to TRBJ1-2; no reliable D call. The CDR3 spans 13 residues. V lost 0 bases and J lost 7, with 9 bases in between. Germline V gene data show CDR1 as MNHNS and CDR2 as SASEGT. CDR3 protein: CASSEANTGGYTF. The CDR3 DNA follows: TGTGCCAGCAGTGAAGCGAATACGGGTGGCTACACCTTC.